The rows below give T cell receptor beta chains drawn from one sample of a study of neurological immune-mediated disorders. TCRdb used MiXCR to reprocess the 5' RACE reads, holding one entry per CDR3 protein. The sample lists roughly 70,000 distinct CDR3 sequences; around 5% were seen once. Sequences were obtained from PBMCs. The receptor source for this set is a woman aged 30 to 39 with multiple sclerosis. Both conserved end residues are part of each CDR3. A D gene is named only where the DNA matches it firmly. A clone size is listed for some rows: how often the clone was seen (once, few, many), or a class if it is expanded.

>few|TRBV11-3|TRBJ2-1|15|TRBD1
CASSTEGQGYNEQFF
>many|TRBV20-1|TRBJ2-3|15|TRBD1
CSALPEQGGTDTQYF
>many|TRBV27|TRBJ2-3|20|TRBD2
CASSLDAWSGGAWGTDTQYF
>many|TRBV20-1|TRBJ2-1|14|-
CSAGGVSSYNEQFF
>-|TRBV5-5|TRBJ2-7|12|-
CASSFSTYEQYF
>many|TRBV29-1|TRBJ2-1|16|TRBD2
CSARARGAGGPNEQFF
>many|TRBV24-1|TRBJ2-3|15|TRBD2
CATSDSSGGLDTQYF
>-|TRBV12-5|TRBJ1-1|17|TRBD1
CASGLALGTGDNTEAFF
>few|TRBV5-6|TRBJ1-5|15|-
CASSLGTLGNQPQHF
>many|TRBV9|TRBJ1-5|15|TRBD1
CASSEGQVFNQPQHF
>-|TRBV6-5|TRBJ1-5|14|TRBD1
CASSNRDSNQPQHF
>many|TRBV25-1|TRBJ1-2|14|-
CASSLDNYRDGYTF
>many|TRBV28|TRBJ2-3|14|-
CASSVMGGGDTQYF
>many|TRBV3-1|TRBJ1-1|16|TRBD1
CASSQGDRGRRSEAFF